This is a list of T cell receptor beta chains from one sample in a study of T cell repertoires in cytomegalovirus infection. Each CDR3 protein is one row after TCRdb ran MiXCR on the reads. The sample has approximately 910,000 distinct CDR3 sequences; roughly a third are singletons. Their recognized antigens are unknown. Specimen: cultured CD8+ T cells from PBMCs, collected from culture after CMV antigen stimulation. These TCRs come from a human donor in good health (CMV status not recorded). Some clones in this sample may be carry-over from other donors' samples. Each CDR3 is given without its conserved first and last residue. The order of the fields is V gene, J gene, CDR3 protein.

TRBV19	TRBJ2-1	ASTNLSGAPYNEQF
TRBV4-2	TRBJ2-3	ASSQDGGGLQYTDTQY
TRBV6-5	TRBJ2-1	ASSSWQGANEQF
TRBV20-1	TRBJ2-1	SAAASGSSYNEQF
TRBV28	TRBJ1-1	ASDRSGETEAF
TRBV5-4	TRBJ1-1	ASSDPGKGRGTEAF
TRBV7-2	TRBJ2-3	ASSLVYRRSTDTQY
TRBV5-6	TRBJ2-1	ASSYGAGGHEQF
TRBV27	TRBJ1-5	ASSLRTGGLHQPQH
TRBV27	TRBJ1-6	VSSLLGREALH
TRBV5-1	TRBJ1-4	ASSPGTAAGRDEKLF
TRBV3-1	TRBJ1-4	ASSQELARQLF
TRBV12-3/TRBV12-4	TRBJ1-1	ASSLPWGAGNTEAF
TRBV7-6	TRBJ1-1	ASSLLVAGNTEAF
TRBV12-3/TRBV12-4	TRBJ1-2	ASSPSLTNYGYT
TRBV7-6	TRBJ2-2	ASTPSGPTGELF
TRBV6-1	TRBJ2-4	ASSSTDRVLQY
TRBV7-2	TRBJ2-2	ASNPLGRGPESDTGELF
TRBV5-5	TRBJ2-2	ASSPGTSGGANTGELF
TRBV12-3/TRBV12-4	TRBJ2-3	ASSFVGISTDTQY
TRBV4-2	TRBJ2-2	ASSQGSEELF
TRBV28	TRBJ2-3	ASSFLQGTDTQY
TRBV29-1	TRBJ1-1	SVETRTRLGYTEAF
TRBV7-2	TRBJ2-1	SSSLGGYNEQF
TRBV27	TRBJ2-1	ASSLSNSGGPGEQF
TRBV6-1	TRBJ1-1	ASRERHWTLNTEAF
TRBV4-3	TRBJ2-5	ASSRAQGATQY
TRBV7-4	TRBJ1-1	ASSTYRVLNTEAF
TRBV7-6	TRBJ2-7	ASSSTSGGYEQY
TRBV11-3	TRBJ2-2	ASSARDRPGRELF
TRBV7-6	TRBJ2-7	ASSLEGSPVREQY
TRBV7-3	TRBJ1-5	ASSLWGPGQPQH